This T cell receptor (beta chain) originates from a study of shared clonotypes between healthy human individuals. Study-wide results and caveats: The study drew on few donors, limiting represented genetic and exposure-history diversity. Sorted-subset sequencing, rarefaction showed, was incomplete despite large depth. Generally, estimated richness proved larger in naive subsets than it did in memory subsets.

Only in-frame clones appear in the TCRdb table, and some are missing; sequencing was by immunoSEQ multiplex PCR. The data contain 2 million to 2.5 million clones, under 97% of them seen just once; the ten biggest clones take up roughly 0.13%. Study donors comprised healthy, HIV-negative adults devoid of recent acute infection or vaccination. CDR1 and CDR2 (germline): MNHEY, SVGAGI. Trimming stripped 0 bases from V and 7 bases from J, with 13 bases between. CDR3 length: 14 amino acids. Worth noting for this clone: The antigen remains undetermined.

The clonotype was recovered from a man aged 18-30 years in good health. The chain combines TRBV6-5 with TRBJ2-7; a weak D match, TRBD2 (6 bases). The sample consisted of naive CD4+ T cells sorted from blood. Noted subset: CD45RA+ positively selected. This chain's CDR3 is CASSYSGGLREQYF. The DNA for the CDR3 is TGTGCCAGCAGTTACTCTGGGGGGTTGAGGGAGCAGTACTTC.